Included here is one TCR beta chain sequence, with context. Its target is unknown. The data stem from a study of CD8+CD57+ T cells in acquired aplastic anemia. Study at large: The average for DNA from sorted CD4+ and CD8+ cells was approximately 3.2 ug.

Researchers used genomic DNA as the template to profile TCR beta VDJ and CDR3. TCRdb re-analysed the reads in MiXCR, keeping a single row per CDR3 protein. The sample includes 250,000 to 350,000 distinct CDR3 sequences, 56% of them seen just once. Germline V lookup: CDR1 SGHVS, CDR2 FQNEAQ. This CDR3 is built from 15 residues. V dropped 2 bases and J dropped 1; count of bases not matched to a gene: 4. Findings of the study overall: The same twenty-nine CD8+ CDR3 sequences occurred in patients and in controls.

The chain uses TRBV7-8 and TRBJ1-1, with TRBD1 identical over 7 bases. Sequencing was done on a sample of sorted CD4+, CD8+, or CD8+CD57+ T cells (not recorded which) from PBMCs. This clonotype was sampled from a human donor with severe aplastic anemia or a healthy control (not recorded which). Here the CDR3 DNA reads TGTGCCAGCAGCTTAAAGGGGACAGAGAACACTGAAGCTTTCTTT. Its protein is CASSLKGTENTEAFF.